This TCR beta chain was found in a study of T cells in Graves' hyperthyroidism and ophthalmopathy. CDR3 length equals 13 residues. Trimming removed 5 bases from V and 3 bases from J, with 7 bases in between. Germline assignment: CDR1 SGHVS and CDR2 FNYEAQ. This clonotype showed up many times. RNA transcripts yielded amplified TCR beta CDR3 regions. TCR CDR3 underwent first-round RT-PCR with the HTBI primer set. MiXCR, run by TCRdb on the multiplex PCR reads, gives a single entry per CDR3 protein. The sample includes about 98,000 distinct CDR3 sequences, about 40% of them seen just once. The chain couples TRBV7-6 to TRBJ2-2; D unresolved. This TCR was sampled from a woman aged 25 to 39 with Graves' hyperthyroidism. Material for sequencing was peripheral blood or thyroid tissue (not recorded which). The DNA for the CDR3 is TGTGCCAGCAGCCCGATCGACACCGGGGAGCTGTTTTTT. Translation gives CASSPIDTGELFF.